These 21 T cell receptor beta chains originate from one sample sequenced in a study of graft-versus-host responses after intestinal transplantation (TCRdb year 2021). These receptors' antigens are unknown. The time point label on this specimen signifies: cells obtained before transplantation from donor or recipient. Library method: the immunoSEQ multiplex PCR assay. TCRdb limited this immuneACCESS table to in-frame rearrangements with V and J called. A share of clones is missing; checked studies link under half to unresolved V genes, and the rest is unexplained. The sample table shows 70,000 to 95,000 clones, and just under 95% are seen once. The top ten clones comprise about 1.1% of the sample. The sequences come from unstimulated CD8+ T cells sorted from spleen or lymph node cells, collected before transplant. All receptors derive from a human donor who was the organ donor for an intestinal transplant.

The count of this clone is one. The rearrangement links TRBV7-3 to TRBJ1-6; no reliable D call. CDR3 length: 13 amino acids. V was pared by 3 bases and J by 8 bases, with 8 bases between. From germline, CDR1 is SGHTA and CDR2 FQGTGA. The CDR3: CASSLVAYSPLHF. Written as DNA, the CDR3 is TGTGCCAGCAGCTTGGTTGCGTATTCACCCCTCCACTTT.

The chain recombines TRBV27 with TRBJ2-6; 9 nucleotides line up with TRBD1. V lost 6 bases, J lost 4 bases, and 4 bases stayed unmatched. The CDR3 is 15 residues long. CDR1 and CDR2 from the germline V gene are MNHEY and SMNVEV (reference sequence). CDR3 bases: TGTGCCAGCAGCCGGACAGGGGTAGGGGCCAACGTCCTGACTTTC. It encodes CASSRTGVGANVLTF.

This chain connects TRBV7-9 to TRBJ1-2; 10 bases agree with TRBD1. Trimming removed 4 bases from V and 4 bases from J; junction bases left unmatched: 3. CDR3 length: 14 amino acids. In germline, CDR1 is SEHNR, CDR2 FQNEAQ (reference sequence). CDR3 protein: CASSSGQGSYGYTF. The CDR3 DNA reads as TGTGCCAGCAGCTCGGGACAGGGGAGCTATGGCTACACCTTC.

The sample holds a few counts of this clone. This rearrangement joins TRBV4-2 to TRBJ1-2; D is ambiguous. The CDR3 extends over 11 amino acids. Per the germline V gene, CDR1 is LGHNA and CDR2 is YNFKEQ. Trimming cost V 1 base and J 6 bases, with 3 bases left between them. Written as DNA, the CDR3 is TGTGCCAGCAGCCAAGCCGATGGCTACACCTTC. Its translation is CASSQADGYTF.

V is TRBV11-2 and J is TRBJ2-7, with unresolved D. V lost 0 bases and J lost 1, with 10 bases in between. The CDR3 is made up of 15 amino acids. CDR1 and CDR2 from the germline V gene are SGHAT and FQNNGV. The CDR3 DNA reads TGTGCCAGCAGCTTAGATGGGCGCAAATCCTACGAGCAGTACTTC. Protein sequence: CASSLDGRKSYEQYF.

The CDR3, as DNA: TGTGCCAGCAGTGATCGGGGACAAGAAGCTTTCTTT. As protein: CASSDRGQEAFF. The V and J genes are TRBV25-1 and TRBJ1-1; D perhaps matches TRBD1 (6 bases). CDR1 and CDR2 from the germline V gene are MGHDK and SYGVNS. Trimming removed 3 bases from V and 8 bases from J, with 10 bases in between. This CDR3 has 12 amino acids.

This rearrangement joins TRBV4-1 to TRBJ1-4, with TRBD1 as a possible D gene (5 bases). Germline assignment: CDR1 MGHRA and CDR2 YSYEKL. CDR3 length: 14 amino acids. Trimming shortened V by 6 bases and J by 1 base, and 9 bases separated the two germline ends. The chain's CDR3 is CASRKDITNEKLFF. CDR3 bases: TGCGCCAGCAGAAAGGACATAACTAATGAAAAACTGTTTTTT.

The CDR3: CASSLLQRGLRPMDTQYF. The CDR3 nucleotides are TGTGCCAGCAGCTTATTGCAGCGGGGACTGCGGCCAATGGATACGCAGTATTTT. V and J are TRBV7-8 and TRBJ2-3, with 7 bases fitting TRBD2. The CDR3 totals 18 residues. Per germline, CDR1 SGHVS and CDR2 FQNEAQ. V lost 2 bases, J lost 6 bases, and 17 bases stayed unmatched.

The CDR3 sequence: CASSSPTYNEQFF. DNA of the CDR3: TGTGCCAGCAGCTCACCTACGTATAATGAGCAGTTCTTC. The rearrangement joins TRBV27 to TRBJ2-1; no clear D gene. The V end was cut by 6 bases, the J end by 7 bases, with 13 bases between. The germline V gene has CDR1 MNHEY and CDR2 SMNVEV (reference sequence). This CDR3 spans 13 amino acids.

The chain combines TRBV5-6 with TRBJ1-1, with D unclear. V was pared by 3 bases and J by 5 bases, with 8 bases between. CDR3 size: 12 residues. CDR1 is SGHDT and CDR2 is YYEEEE in the germline V gene. The CDR3 region has the DNA TGTGCCAGCAGCTGGGCGGGGACTGAAGCTTTCTTT. Residues: CASSWAGTEAFF.

The gene calls are TRBV2 and TRBJ1-5; D possibly corresponds to TRBD1 (5 bases). Germline-derived CDR1 and CDR2 are SNHLY and FYNNEI. Trimming shortened V by 0 bases and J by 7 bases, and 19 bases separated the two germline ends. The CDR3 has 17 amino acids. CDR3 protein: CASSEALLGRGGQPQHF. The CDR3 DNA reads as TGTGCCAGCAGTGAAGCGCTTCTCGGGAGGGGCGGACAGCCCCAGCATTTT.

The gene calls are TRBV2 and TRBJ1-3, with D possibly TRBD1 on 6 matching bases. Germline lookup yields CDR1 SNHLY and CDR2 FYNNEI. V lost 7 bases and J lost 0, with 10 bases in between. The CDR3 runs 14 residues. CDR3 DNA sequence: TGTGCCAGCACTGGACAGTTCTCTGGAAACACCATATATTTT. It is translated as CASTGQFSGNTIYF.

The chain joins TRBV15 to TRBJ2-2; D might be TRBD2 (6 bases). Trimming took 1 base from V and 4 from J, leaving 13 bases between them. Germline V gene lookup returns CDR1 LNHNV and CDR2 YYDKDF (reference sequence). The CDR3 totals 16 residues. CDR3 bases: TGTGCCACCAGCAGAGGGAGGACTATCGTCACCGGGGAGCTGTTTTTT. It codes for CATSRGRTIVTGELFF. Combining the CDR3 with reference TRBV15 and TRBJ2-2 gives the whole variable domain DAMVIQNPRYQVTQFGKPVTLSCSQTLNHNVMYWYQQKSSQAPKLLFHYYDKDFNNEADTPDNFQSRRPNTSFCFLDIRSPGLGDTAMYLCATSRGRTIVTGELFFGEGSRLTVL.

The CDR3 nucleotides are TGTGCCAGCAGCTCCTTGACTAGCGGGAGCGATGAGCAGTTCTTC. Its translation: CASSSLTSGSDEQFF. The V gene is TRBV5-4, the J gene TRBJ2-1, with 12 nucleotides matching TRBD2. Germline CDR1 is SGHNT and CDR2 is YYREEE (reference sequence). The CDR3 is made up of 15 amino acids. Trimming took 3 bases from V and 8 from J; bases not matched to a gene: 6.

CDR3 protein: CASSELVPAGANTQYF. In nucleotides, the CDR3 is TGTGCCAGCAGTGAGTTGGTTCCCGCAGGGGCGAATACGCAGTATTTT. The J gene is TRBJ2-3, the V gene TRBV6-1; possibly TRBD1 for D (6 bases). This CDR3 contains 16 residues. The V end was cut by 3 bases, the J end by 7 bases, with 20 bases between. Per the germline V gene, CDR1 is MNHNS and CDR2 is SASEGT.

The V and J genes are TRBV28 and TRBJ1-2; possibly TRBD1 for D (5 bases). CDR1 is MDHEN, CDR2 SYDVKM, per germline. The CDR3 loop spans 17 amino acids. Between the trimmed V and J ends, which lost 2 bases and 4 bases, there was a span of 20 bases. DNA for the CDR3: TGTGCCAGCAGTTTAGGGGGACTGGGACGCTACGGCTATGGCTACACCTTC. It specifies CASSLGGLGRYGYGYTF.

V is TRBV11-3 and J is TRBJ2-1; TRBD1 matches 7 bases. Germline V gives CDR1 SGHNT, CDR2 YENEEA. V was pared by 5 bases and J by 9 bases, with 7 bases of the junction left unmatched. The CDR3 contains 13 residues. The CDR3 loop is CASSTETGIEQFF. CDR3 DNA sequence: TGTGCCAGCAGCACCGAGACAGGGATTGAGCAGTTCTTC.

The table lists this clone with a count of one. This rearrangement joins TRBV5-1 to TRBJ2-3; D not resolved. Trimming removed 2 bases from V and 0 bases from J, with 4 bases in between. Germline-derived CDR1 and CDR2 are SGHRS and YFSETQ. The CDR3 runs 13 residues. The CDR3 is CASSFASTDTQYF. In DNA, the CDR3 is TGCGCCAGCAGCTTCGCGAGCACAGATACGCAGTATTTT.

The chain is built from TRBV27 and TRBJ2-7; D may be TRBD2 (6 bases). The germline V gene has CDR1 MNHEY and CDR2 SMNVEV (reference sequence). The CDR3 has 14 amino acids. V dropped 4 bases and J dropped 4 bases, with 14 bases sitting between them. The CDR3 is CASSYQRGGYEQYF. The CDR3 DNA reads as TGTGCCAGCAGTTACCAACGTGGGGGGTACGAGCAGTACTTC.

This chain connects TRBV7-3 to TRBJ2-5; TRBD1 might be the D (6 bases). Germline lookup yields CDR1 SGHTA and CDR2 FQGTGA. The CDR3 covers 13 residues. Trimming cost V 2 bases and J 5 bases, with 9 bases left between them. The CDR3 is CASSLGGGETQYF. The CDR3 coding sequence is TGTGCCAGCAGCTTAGGGGGCGGGGAGACCCAGTACTTC.

The chain links TRBV29-1 to TRBJ1-1, with 7 positions matching TRBD1. The CDR3 has 13 amino acids. The ends lost 3 bases at V and 4 bases at J; junction bases unmatched: 5. Germline V gene lookup returns CDR1 SQVTM and CDR2 ANQGSEA. CDR3 sequence reads: CSVEQRQGTEAFF. The CDR3, as DNA: TGCAGCGTTGAGCAACGACAGGGCACTGAAGCTTTCTTT.